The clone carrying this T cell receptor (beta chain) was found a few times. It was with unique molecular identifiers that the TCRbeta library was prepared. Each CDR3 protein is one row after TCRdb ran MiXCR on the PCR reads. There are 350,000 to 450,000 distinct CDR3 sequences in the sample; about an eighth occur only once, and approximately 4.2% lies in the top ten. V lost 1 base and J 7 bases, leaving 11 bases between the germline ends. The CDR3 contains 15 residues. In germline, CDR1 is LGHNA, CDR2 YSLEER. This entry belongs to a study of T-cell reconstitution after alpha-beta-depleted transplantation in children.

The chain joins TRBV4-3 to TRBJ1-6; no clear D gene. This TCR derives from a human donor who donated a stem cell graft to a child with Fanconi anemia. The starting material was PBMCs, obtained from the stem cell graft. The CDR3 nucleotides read TGCGCCAGCAGCCAAGGCCAGCCGTTCAATTCACCCCTCCACTTT. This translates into CASSQGQPFNSPLHF.